The 17 T cell receptor beta chains presented below share a single source sample, sequenced in a study of high-grade serous ovarian cancer treatment subgroups. Tumor tissue was taken before any definitive surgery or chemotherapy was given. Method: immunoSEQ multiplex PCR; TCRdb's copy keeps in-frame clones and lacks some. The table records about 5,600 clones, around 75% of them present only once. The material sequenced was tumor tissue. The source is a human patient with high-grade serous ovarian cancer.

The chain uses TRBV28 and TRBJ1-5; a possible D gene is TRBD1 (6 bases). Germline-derived CDR1 and CDR2 are MDHEN and SYDVKM. V gave up 5 bases and J gave up 5 bases, with 16 bases separating them. The CDR3 has 15 amino acids. CDR3 region: CASSPEGEGYQPQHF. CDR3 nucleotides: TGTGCCAGCAGTCCCGAGGGGGAAGGGTATCAGCCCCAGCATTTT.

This clone was observed a handful of times. This chain links TRBV5-5 with TRBJ2-3; 9 bases align to TRBD1. The V gene's germline CDR1 is SGHKS and CDR2 YYEKEE (reference sequence). V gave up 4 bases and J gave up 3 bases; unmatched junction bases: 12. This CDR3 is built from 17 residues. Here the CDR3 reads CASSNWGQGRPTDTQYF. CDR3 in DNA: TGTGCCAGCAGCAACTGGGGACAGGGACGTCCGACAGATACGCAGTATTTT.

CDR3 bases: TGTGCCAGCAGCTCCTCGGACAGGGGGCAGGACGAGCAGTACTTC. It codes for CASSSSDRGQDEQYF. The chain links TRBV7-9 to TRBJ2-7, with 11 nucleotides matching TRBD1. V lost 4 bases and J lost 5; bases outside the gene matches: 7. Per the germline V gene, CDR1 is SEHNR and CDR2 is FQNEAQ (reference sequence). This CDR3 spans 15 amino acids.

The chain joins TRBV5-1 to TRBJ2-7; 9 nucleotides align to TRBD1. Unmatched junction bases numbered 11, after V lost 3 bases and J lost 4 bases. Germline CDR1 reads SGHRS; CDR2 reads YFSETQ. This CDR3 has 16 amino acids. CDR3 protein: CASSSGLQGAYYEQYF. The DNA of the CDR3 is TGCGCCAGCAGCTCCGGGCTACAGGGGGCGTATTACGAGCAGTACTTC.

The V gene is TRBV6-1, the J gene TRBJ1-1; TRBD1 aligns across 7 bases. Germline V gene sequence: CDR1 MNHNS, CDR2 SASEGT. The CDR3 spans 15 residues. V dropped 8 bases and J dropped 4; count of bases not matched to a gene: 13. CDR3 sequence (DNA): TGTGCCAGCGGCGGCCGGGCCTCAGGGGGCACTGAAGCTTTCTTT. As protein: CASGGRASGGTEAFF.

The table lists this clone with a count of one. The chain recombines TRBV4-2 with TRBJ1-1; the D is unclear. Trimming removed 0 bases from V and 7 bases from J, with 15 bases in between. The germline CDR1 and CDR2 sequences are LGHNA and YNFKEQ. The CDR3 runs to 15 residues. Written as DNA, the CDR3 is TGTGCCAGCAGCCAAGAGTTATGGGTGGGCCTTGAAGCTTTCTTT. It specifies CASSQELWVGLEAFF.

This chain joins TRBV7-9 and TRBJ2-6, with TRBD1 identical over 7 bases. CDR1 is SEHNR and CDR2 is FQNEAQ in the germline V gene (reference sequence). V was clipped by 2 bases and J by 3 bases; unmatched bases: 13. This CDR3 contains 19 residues. DNA for the CDR3: TGTGCCAGCAGCTTAATTCGGAACAGGGGATATTTTGGGGCCAACGTCCTGACTTTC. Translation: CASSLIRNRGYFGANVLTF.

The chain links TRBV19 to TRBJ1-1, with 7 bases identical to TRBD1. V lost 8 bases and J lost 0; bases outside the gene matches: 3. Germline assignment: CDR1 LNHDA and CDR2 SQIVND (reference sequence). The CDR3 loop spans 13 amino acids. CDR3 coding DNA: TGTGCCAGTTCAGACAGGGTGAACACTGAAGCTTTCTTT. Its protein is CASSDRVNTEAFF.

The chain joins TRBV4-2 to TRBJ2-3; TRBD2 agrees at 12 bases. V was pared by 4 bases and J by 1 base, with 3 bases of the junction left unmatched. The CDR3 sequence is 16 residues long. CDR1 and CDR2 (germline): LGHNA, YNFKEQ. The DNA of the CDR3 is TGTGCCAGCAGCCGCAGGACTAGCGGGGGCACAGATACGCAGTATTTT. Amino acids: CASSRRTSGGTDTQYF.

The chain joins TRBV27 to TRBJ1-1; D possibly corresponds to TRBD1 (5 bases). Germline CDR1 is MNHEY and CDR2 is SMNVEV (reference sequence). The germline V and J ends were trimmed by 5 bases and 0 bases, with 13 bases remaining between them. This CDR3 contains 15 residues. The CDR3 DNA sequence: TGTGCCAGCAGTGCAGGGTATATGATGAACACTGAAGCTTTCTTT. This translates into CASSAGYMMNTEAFF.

The V gene is TRBV28, the J gene TRBJ1-3; 8 bases are a match to TRBD1. The CDR3 loop spans 12 amino acids. CDR1 and CDR2 (germline): MDHEN, SYDVKM. Trimming cost V 8 bases and J 9 bases; bases outside gene matches: 6. CDR3 sequence (DNA): TGTGCCAGCGCAGACAGGGGATCCACCATATATTTT. Protein product: CASADRGSTIYF.

Only one count was recorded for this clone. The chain joins TRBV15 to TRBJ1-5; TRBD1 might be the D (6 bases). Trimming took off 0 bases at V and 7 bases at J, with 19 bases between the two ends. This CDR3 is 17 amino acids long. Germline CDR1 and CDR2: LNHNV and YYDKDF (reference sequence). CDR3 protein: CATSREGGGYRRQPQHF. In DNA form, the CDR3 reads TGTGCCACCAGCAGAGAAGGGGGTGGCTATCGCCGGCAGCCCCAGCATTTT.

The gene calls are TRBV27 and TRBJ1-1, with D possibly being TRBD1 (5 bases). Trimming stripped 7 bases from V and 1 base from J, with 19 bases between. Germline CDR1 is MNHEY and CDR2 is SMNVEV (reference sequence). This CDR3 has 16 residues. The CDR3 spells CASTPFGRTGNTEAFF. The CDR3 DNA follows: TGTGCCAGCACCCCCTTTGGAAGAACAGGGAACACTGAAGCTTTCTTT.

The CDR3 protein is CASSPPERYQETQYF. The CDR3 nucleotides read TGTGCCAGCAGTCCCCCAGAACGGTACCAAGAGACCCAGTACTTC. The J gene is TRBJ2-5, the V gene TRBV27, with D uncertain. V was pared by 5 bases and J by 0 bases, with 13 bases between. The CDR3 totals 15 residues. Germline V gene sequence: CDR1 MNHEY, CDR2 SMNVEV (reference sequence).

CDR3 amino acids: CASSLLSGAITDTQYF. The CDR3 DNA reads as TGCGCCAGCAGCCTACTAAGCGGGGCCATCACAGATACGCAGTATTTT. This chain links TRBV5-1 with TRBJ2-3; 7 bases line up with TRBD2. Germline V gene lookup returns CDR1 SGHRS and CDR2 YFSETQ. This CDR3 is built from 16 residues. Losses at the gene ends were 4 bases for V and 2 bases for J; bases not matched to a gene: 10. The whole variable domain, filled in from reference TRBV5-1 and TRBJ2-3, reads KAGVTQTPRYLIKTRGQQVTLSCSPISGHRSVSWYQQTPGQGLQFLFEYFSETQRNKGNFPGRFSGRQFSNSRSEMNVSTLELGDSALYLCASSLLSGAITDTQYFGPGTRLTVL.

The chain joins TRBV6-6 to TRBJ2-3; the match to TRBD2 covers 10 bases. The CDR3 loop spans 16 amino acids. With V trimmed by 2 bases and J by 6 bases, 8 bases remained unmatched. The germline V gene encodes CDR1 MNHNY and CDR2 SVGAGI (reference sequence). The CDR3 coding sequence is TGTGCCAGCAGTTACGGGGGCACTAGCGGGGTTGATACGCAGTATTTT. It encodes CASSYGGTSGVDTQYF.

V is TRBV6-5 and J is TRBJ1-1; 10 bases are shared with TRBD1. The CDR3 runs 16 residues. V dropped 0 bases and J dropped 4; count of bases not matched to a gene: 5. The germline CDR1 and CDR2 sequences are MNHEY and SVGAGI. CDR3: CASSYSWDRGGTEAFF. CDR3 DNA sequence: TGTGCCAGCAGTTACTCTTGGGACAGGGGAGGCACTGAAGCTTTCTTT.